These 30 T cell receptor beta chains were sequenced from one sample in a study of blood T cell repertoires in COVID-19. The protocol was immunoSEQ multiplex PCR, while the TCRdb copy is restricted to in-frame clones and leaves out a portion. The sample comprises 150,000 to 200,000 clones, about 82% of which are singletons, and 4.5% to 6.5% rests with the top ten. Sequencing input: peripheral blood. These receptors were taken from a woman aged 25-40 years with acute or convalescent COVID-19.

In this sample, this clone turned up a few times. The chain combines TRBV5-6 with TRBJ1-1, with 9 bases that match TRBD1. The CDR3 has 14 amino acids. Germline values: CDR1 SGHDT, CDR2 YYEEEE. V was pared by 5 bases and J by 10 bases, with 12 bases of the junction left unmatched. CDR3 sequence reads: CASRRSGQGRAAFF. For the CDR3, the DNA is TGTGCCAGCAGACGGTCGGGACAGGGAAGGGCAGCTTTCTTT.

The chain carries TRBV7-7 and TRBJ1-6; 7 bases align to TRBD1. The CDR3 runs to 13 residues. V lost 5 bases, J lost 7 bases, and 2 bases stayed unmatched. Germline V gives CDR1 SSHAT, CDR2 FNYEAQ (reference sequence). DNA for the CDR3: TGTGCCAGCAGCATACAGGGGAATTCACCCCTCCACTTT. Translation: CASSIQGNSPLHF.

Here the CDR3 DNA reads TGTGCCTGGGCGGCGGGGTTCCAAGAGACCCAGTACTTC. This gives the protein CAWAAGFQETQYF. The chain has TRBV30 and TRBJ2-5, with a weak D call TRBD2 (6 bases). Looked up from germline, CDR1 is GTSNPN and CDR2 is SVGIG (reference sequence). This CDR3 has 13 amino acids. V was trimmed by 5 bases and J by 1 base, leaving 11 bases between them.

The chain employs TRBV29-1 and TRBJ1-2; perhaps TRBD1 as D (6 bases). V shed 7 bases and J shed 4 bases, with 16 bases lying between them. CDR3 length equals 13 residues. Germline assignment: CDR1 SQVTM and CDR2 ANQGSEA. The CDR3 sequence: CSGSKGQSYGYTF. CDR3 sequence (DNA): TGCAGCGGCTCGAAAGGACAGAGCTATGGCTACACCTTC. Based on the CDR3 plus reference TRBV29-1 and TRBJ1-2, the full variable domain is SAVISQKPSRDICQRGTSLTIQCQVDSQVTMMFWYRQQPGQSLTLIATANQGSEATYESGFVIDKFPISRPNLTFSTLTVSNMSPEDSSIYLCSGSKGQSYGYTFGSGTRLTVV.

The chain combines TRBV4-2 with TRBJ1-6; 8 bases are a match to TRBD1. The CDR3 is 17 amino acids. Germline-derived CDR1 and CDR2 are LGHNA and YNFKEQ. Trimming at V came to 1 base and at J to 7 bases, leaving 9 bases not matched to a gene. The CDR3 region is CASSQVSPGGGNSPLHF. The CDR3 region has the DNA TGTGCCAGCAGCCAAGTCAGCCCAGGGGGCGGGAATTCACCCCTCCACTTT.

The chain couples TRBV21-1 to TRBJ1-5; TRBD1 is the table's D call, not checked against the DNA. TRBV21-1 is a listed pseudogene. The CDR3 covers 19 residues. CDR3 in amino acids: CASSKVGDPGQGAWQPQHF. The CDR3 DNA is TGTGCCAGCAGCAAAGTGGGGGATCCGGGACAGGGGGCTTGGCAGCCCCAGCATTTT.

This clone appeared once. V and J are TRBV5-4 and TRBJ2-4, with 8 bases aligning to TRBD1. The CDR3 is 16 residues long. Unmatched junction bases numbered 9, after V lost 5 bases and J lost 2 bases. Germline assignment: CDR1 SGHNT and CDR2 YYREEE (reference sequence). CDR3 residues: CASSSQGAGTKNIQYF. The CDR3 coding sequence is TGTGCCAGCAGTTCTCAGGGGGCTGGAACCAAAAACATTCAGTACTTC.

The rearrangement uses TRBV7-3 and TRBJ2-7, with TRBD1 identical over 10 bases. Per germline, CDR1 SGHTA and CDR2 FQGTGA. The CDR3 totals 15 residues. The V segment lost 2 bases and the J segment 4 bases; nucleotides outside the gene matches: 5. CDR3 residues: CASSLVPGQGYEQYF. The CDR3, as DNA: TGTGCCAGCAGCTTAGTTCCGGGACAGGGGTACGAGCAGTACTTC.

This clone occurred a few times. The rearrangement uses TRBV7-9 and TRBJ1-5; TRBD1 might be the D (6 bases). Germline V gene lookup returns CDR1 SEHNR and CDR2 FQNEAQ (reference sequence). This CDR3 is 16 amino acids long. V dropped 2 bases and J dropped 5 bases, with 16 bases sitting between them. The CDR3 is CASSLSLGQVHQPQHF. CDR3 DNA: TGTGCCAGCAGCTTAAGTTTGGGACAAGTACATCAGCCCCAGCATTTT.

This clone was observed a single time. The rearrangement links TRBV28 to TRBJ1-4; D ambiguous. This CDR3 has 14 amino acids. From germline, CDR1 is MDHEN and CDR2 SYDVKM. Trimming took off 8 bases at V and 8 bases at J, with 18 bases between the two ends. CDR3 in DNA: TGTGCCAGCGGTGACCCGGGAAGAAACGAAAAACTGTTTTTT. It codes for CASGDPGRNEKLFF. Using reference TRBV28 and TRBJ1-4 for the parts outside the CDR3, the full variable domain is DVKVTQSSRYLVKRTGEKVFLECVQDMDHENMFWYRQDPGLGLRLIYFSYDVKMKEKGDIPEGYSVSREKKERFSLILESASTNQTSMYLCASGDPGRNEKLFFGSGTQLSVL.

CDR3 in DNA: TGTGCCTGGAGTGTACCAGGGTTTGGGAATAGCAATCAGCCCCAGCATTTT. Encoded protein: CAWSVPGFGNSNQPQHF. The rearrangement uses TRBV30 and TRBJ1-5; tentative D call: TRBD1 (5 bases). CDR3 size: 17 residues. From germline, CDR1 is GTSNPN and CDR2 SVGIG (reference sequence). The V gene lost 0 bases and the J gene lost 0 bases, with 15 bases spanning the gap.

This clone was observed once. The gene calls are TRBV19 and TRBJ2-7; possibly TRBD2 for D (5 bases). Germline V gene lookup returns CDR1 LNHDA and CDR2 SQIVND (reference sequence). This CDR3 is 14 amino acids long. The V end was cut by 4 bases, the J end by 0 bases, with 10 bases between. Written as DNA, the CDR3 is TGTGCCAGTAGTAATACCGGACTCTCCTACGAGCAGTACTTC. Translated: CASSNTGLSYEQYF.

The chain combines TRBV29-1 with TRBJ2-7; TRBD2 might be the D (7 bases). The V end lost 4 bases, the J end lost 1 base, and 20 bases lay between the germline ends. CDR1 SQVTM and CDR2 ANQGSEA come from the germline V gene. CDR3 length: 16 amino acids. The DNA of the CDR3 is TGCAGCGTTGGCCTTCGTGTAGGGGGGGGATCCTACGAGCAGTACTTC. Translation gives CSVGLRVGGGSYEQYF.

The genes are TRBV28 and TRBJ2-7; 7 nucleotides line up with TRBD1. The CDR3 has 14 amino acids. The ends lost 2 bases at V and 7 bases at J; junction bases unmatched: 8. From germline, CDR1 is MDHEN and CDR2 SYDVKM. The CDR3 region is CASSLNRGRKEQYF. DNA for the CDR3: TGTGCCAGCAGTTTAAACAGGGGAAGGAAGGAGCAGTACTTC.

The chain has TRBV5-1 and TRBJ1-5; D is unclear. Trimming removed 4 bases from V and 4 bases from J, with 12 bases in between. Germline CDR1 is SGHRS and CDR2 is YFSETQ. The CDR3 runs to 14 residues. CDR3 nucleotides: TGCGCCAGCAGCCCGCGGGGAGGTAATCAGCCCCAGCATTTT. Its protein is CASSPRGGNQPQHF.

This clone came up once. V and J are TRBV5-8 and TRBJ1-1; TRBD1 matches at 8 bases. The CDR3 runs 17 residues. The J segment lost 5 bases and the V segment lost 0 bases, leaving 12 bases of the junction unmatched. The V gene's germline CDR1 is SGHTS and CDR2 YDEGEE. This CDR3 is CASSLGRGQDPRTEAFF. The CDR3, as DNA: TGTGCCAGCAGCTTGGGAAGGGGACAGGACCCCCGAACTGAAGCTTTCTTT.

V and J are TRBV18 and TRBJ1-4; D call uncertain. V lost 6 bases and J 4 bases, leaving 15 bases between the germline ends. The CDR3 loop spans 15 amino acids. Looked up from germline, CDR1 is KGHSH and CDR2 is LQKENI. CDR3 DNA sequence: TGTGCCAGCTCCCTTTCGTCAGGCATTAATGAAAAACTGTTTTTT. Protein sequence: CASSLSSGINEKLFF.

This chain uses TRBV5-5 with TRBJ2-7; D is perhaps TRBD2 (5 bases). In germline, CDR1 is SGHKS, CDR2 YYEKEE (reference sequence). Trimming took off 0 bases at V and 0 bases at J, with 10 bases between the two ends. The CDR3 length is 15 residues. In DNA, the CDR3 is TGTGCCAGCAGCTTGGGTCTGGGGAGCTCCTACGAGCAGTACTTC. Translated: CASSLGLGSSYEQYF.

V usage is TRBV6-2 or TRBV6-3 and J usage is TRBJ2-3, with D possibly matching TRBD2 (6 bases). The length of the CDR3 is 15 residues. V lost 2 bases and J lost 3, with 12 bases in between. From germline, CDR1 is MNHEY and CDR2 SVGEGT. DNA of the CDR3: TGTGCCAGCAGTTACGCCGGGGGTTGGACAGATACGCAGTATTTT. Its translation: CASSYAGGWTDTQYF.

V usage is TRBV29-1 and J usage is TRBJ2-1, with unresolved D. The CDR3 has 12 amino acids. The V and J ends lost 3 bases and 9 bases respectively, with 12 bases between them. In germline, CDR1 is SQVTM, CDR2 ANQGSEA. The DNA for the CDR3 is TGCAGCGTTGACGAACCTAGGAGTGAGCAGTTCTTC. Protein sequence: CSVDEPRSEQFF.

The CDR3 bases are TGTGCCAGCAGTACCAAAACGGTGGGGGGGGTAGGAAGTTCACCCCTCCACTTT. Amino acids: CASSTKTVGGVGSSPLHF. The chain uses TRBV28 and TRBJ1-6; D might be TRBD1 (5 bases). The CDR3 runs 18 residues. Germline CDR1 reads MDHEN; CDR2 reads SYDVKM. The ends were cut back, 5 bases at V and 9 bases at J, with 26 bases in the middle.

V is TRBV5-1 and J is TRBJ2-7, with TRBD2 matching over 12 bases. The CDR3 runs 17 residues. The junction had 12 bases not matched to a gene; V was cut back by 5 bases and J by 3 bases. Germline V gene lookup returns CDR1 SGHRS and CDR2 YFSETQ. DNA of the CDR3: TGCGCCAGCAGTTTTGGACTAGCGGGGTTTACTCGCTACGAGCAGTACTTC. Its translation: CASSFGLAGFTRYEQYF. Complete variable domain (other parts from reference TRBV5-1 and TRBJ2-7): KAGVTQTPRYLIKTRGQQVTLSCSPISGHRSVSWYQQTPGQGLQFLFEYFSETQRNKGNFPGRFSGRQFSNSRSEMNVSTLELGDSALYLCASSFGLAGFTRYEQYFGPGTRLTVT.

Comment on this clone: The sample has other DNA sequences that encode this CDR3 too. V gene TRBV6-5 combines with J gene TRBJ2-7; 8 bases align to TRBD1. CDR3 length: 14 residues. The germline gives CDR1 MNHEY, CDR2 SVGAGI. After removal of 4 bases from V and 2 bases from J, the junction contained 4 bases not matched to a gene. CDR3 loop: CASSLGQGPYEQYF. The CDR3 DNA sequence: TGTGCCAGCAGTTTAGGACAGGGACCCTACGAGCAGTACTTC.

The V and J genes are TRBV15 and TRBJ1-3; D ambiguous. V was pared by 1 base and J by 1 base, with 8 bases between. CDR3 size: 15 residues. Germline CDR1 is LNHNV and CDR2 is YYDKDF (reference sequence). CDR3 bases: TGTGCCACCAGCAGAGCGGGAGTTTCTGGAAACACCATATATTTT. Its protein is CATSRAGVSGNTIYF.

This chain links TRBV11-2 with TRBJ1-2; 7 nucleotides agree with TRBD1. The junction had 5 bases not matched to a gene; V was cut back by 3 bases and J by 1 base. This CDR3 contains 15 residues. Germline-derived CDR1 and CDR2 are SGHAT and FQNNGV. CDR3 protein: CASSFNRGHNYGYTF. As DNA, the CDR3 is TGTGCCAGCAGCTTCAACAGGGGCCATAACTATGGCTACACCTTC.

The chain carries TRBV3-1 (or the pseudogene TRBV3-2) and TRBJ2-7, with TRBD2 as a possible D gene (7 bases). Trimming cost V 1 base and J 6 bases, with 10 bases left between them. This CDR3 spans 13 amino acids. From germline, CDR1 is LGHDT and CDR2 YNNKEL (reference sequence). The CDR3 loop reads CASSQARGGEQYF. CDR3 bases: TGTGCCAGCAGCCAAGCAAGGGGGGGCGAGCAGTACTTC.

The V gene is TRBV12-3 or TRBV12-4, the J gene TRBJ1-5, with D tentatively TRBD1 (5 bases). Trimming took 5 bases from V and 9 from J, leaving 11 bases between them. The length of the CDR3 is 12 residues. The CDR3 is CASSQGSGPQHF. The CDR3, as DNA: TGTGCCAGCAGTCAGGGATCGGGGCCCCAGCATTTT.

This clone has a count of ten or more. This chain joins TRBV6-1 and TRBJ1-5; perhaps TRBD1 as D (5 bases). V lost 1 base to trimming and J lost 5 bases, with 12 bases between them. The CDR3 totals 15 residues. The V gene's germline CDR1 is MNHNS and CDR2 SASEGT. The CDR3 protein is CASSEGIPGHQPQHF. In DNA, the CDR3 is TGTGCCAGCAGTGAAGGGATTCCAGGGCATCAGCCCCAGCATTTT.

This clone came up a few times. V gene TRBV6-5 combines with J gene TRBJ2-7; 8 bases align to TRBD1. With 4 bases clipped from V and 8 bases from J, the junction kept 16 bases outside the gene matches. The CDR3 has 16 residues. CDR1 is MNHEY, CDR2 SVGAGI, per germline. CDR3 region: CASSSPSGTGTPQQYF. The CDR3, as DNA: TGTGCCAGCAGTTCCCCATCTGGGACAGGTACCCCGCAGCAGTACTTC.

The rearrangement joins TRBV29-1 to TRBJ1-2, with 9 bases aligning to TRBD1. CDR3 length: 13 residues. The germline CDR1 and CDR2 sequences are SQVTM and ANQGSEA. V lost 6 bases, J lost 7 bases, and 9 bases stayed unmatched. The CDR3 DNA sequence: TGCAGCGTGGACCAACAGGGGGCGGCTGGCTACACCTTC. Protein: CSVDQQGAAGYTF.